This T cell receptor beta chain was profiled in a study of read filtering for tumor transcriptome and immune sequencing. Whole-study context: Revised staging placed under ten patients in R-ISS I, about 16 in II, 7 in III. TCR-mapped reads were about 3.5 to 11 million with IR-seq versus roughly 85 to 1,400 with RNA-seq. Transcriptome libraries were built from DNase-treated RNA.

The library was built from 400 ng RNA with molecular barcoded adaptors for alpha/delta and beta/gamma chains. TCRdb analysed the reads with MiXCR anew, one entry per CDR3 protein. This table holds under 35,000 distinct CDR3 sequences, around 20% found once. This clonotype was recorded at least ten times. No antigen is known for it. Study outcomes and limitations: IR-seq captured clonotypes deeper and more reliably than RNA-seq.

Trimming cost V 6 bases and J 2 bases; bases outside gene matches: 14. The CDR3 spans 16 residues. Germline CDR1 and CDR2: DFQATT and SNEGSKA (reference sequence). The material sequenced was a population of CD138-negative cells sorted from bone marrow. This chain links TRBV20-1 with TRBJ2-3, with 7 bases aligning to TRBD2. The receptor comes from a donor at least 40 years old with multiple myeloma. The CDR3 spells CSAKSGGAGHTDTQYF. CDR3 nucleotide sequence: TGCAGTGCCAAATCTGGCGGAGCGGGGCACACAGATACGCAGTATTTT.